This TCR beta chain was observed in a study of CD8 T cells in ankylosing spondylitis. General study results and limits: For ankylosing spondylitis blood, a TCR beta motif of seven to nine highly homologous variants appeared characteristic.

The CDR3 consists of 17 residues. CDR1 is SGHDN, CDR2 FVKESK, per germline. V shed 2 bases, J shed 8 bases, and the junction held 14 bases outside the gene matches. Using its own MiXCR run on the 5' RACE reads, TCRdb lists one record per CDR3 protein. Of a few hundred thousand distinct CDR3 sequences in the sample, 17% are singletons; the top ten hold 0.95% to 1.1%. Notes on this clonotype: What it binds is unknown.

Sequencing was done on a sample of blood, either unsorted or a sorted T cell fraction (not recorded which). The TCR comes from a male donor with ankylosing spondylitis. The chain joins TRBV14 to TRBJ2-1; TRBD2 agrees at 8 bases. CDR3 region: CASSQPTGRLGGDEQFF. The DNA for the CDR3 is TGTGCCAGCAGCCAACCTACCGGACGGCTCGGGGGGGATGAGCAGTTCTTC.